Shown below are 5 T cell receptor beta chains from a single sample sequenced in a study of T-cell memory formation after mild COVID-19 (dated by TCRdb to the early 2020s). Libraries were constructed by 5' RACE. Sequencing took place on an Illumina NovaSeq 6000. Clones were called with MiXCR by TCRdb after fastp trimmed the public reads at Q25, and only in-frame beta chains were retained. Each entry is one CDR3 protein sequence, shown with its most common DNA and genes. Present in this sample are about 390,000 distinct CDR3 sequences, about 17% of which were seen just once. About 22% of the sample comes from the top ten. What was sequenced was PBMCs or a T cell subset sorted from them (not recorded which). Receptors originate from a man younger than 35 who had mild COVID-19 (a few samples of this study predate the infection). The sample titles of this study are shuffled in the database, so cell type and time point are left out; the donor was told from shared clones.

J is TRBJ2-3 and V is TRBV24-1; D not certain. Trimming left V 7 bases short and J 0 bases short, with 22 bases between. Germline V gene sequence: CDR1 KGHDR, CDR2 SFDVKD. The CDR3 sequence is 18 residues long. The CDR3 sequence is CATRRPPDLSTSTDTQYF. The CDR3 DNA sequence: TGTGCCACCAGGAGACCTCCGGATCTCAGCACGAGCACAGATACGCAGTATTTT.

This clonotype was detected only a few times. This chain joins TRBV18 and TRBJ2-5; 8 bases align to TRBD1. CDR1 is KGHSH, CDR2 LQKENI, per germline. Trimming took 3 bases from V and 7 from J; bases not matched to a gene: 7. The CDR3 is 14 amino acids. The CDR3, as DNA: TGTGCCAGCTCACCCGGACAGGGTCGACGGACCCAGTACTTC. Translating it yields CASSPGQGRRTQYF. Full variable domain (missing parts from reference TRBV18 and TRBJ2-5): NAGVMQNPRHLVRRRGQEARLRCSPMKGHSHVYWYRQLPEEGLKFMVYLQKENIIDESGMPKERFSAEFPKEGPSILRIQQVVRGDSAAYFCASSPGQGRRTQYFGPGTRLLVL.

This chain connects TRBV5-1 to TRBJ2-1, with 10 bases aligning to TRBD1. Germline values: CDR1 SGHRS, CDR2 YFSETQ. This CDR3 region has 15 residues. V lost 4 bases, J lost 12 bases, and 13 bases stayed unmatched. DNA of the CDR3: TGCGCCAGCAGCAACCGGGACAGGGGAAGGGCAGGGCAGTTCTTC. Translated, it gives CASSNRDRGRAGQFF.

J is TRBJ2-3 and V is TRBV5-1; 9 bases match TRBD2. This CDR3 is 16 amino acids long. J gave up 2 bases and V 4 bases, and 8 bases lay outside the gene matches. Germline V gives CDR1 SGHRS, CDR2 YFSETQ. The CDR3 nucleotides read TGCGCCAGCAGCCCTAGGTCTAGCGGGGACACAGATACGCAGTATTTT. Its protein product is CASSPRSSGDTDTQYF.

This clonotype came up a few times. V gene TRBV5-1 combines with J gene TRBJ2-3; D unresolved. Trimming stripped 1 base from V and 3 bases from J, with 6 bases between. This CDR3 has 13 residues. Per germline, CDR1 SGHRS and CDR2 YFSETQ. CDR3 DNA sequence: TGCGCCAGCAGCTTGATTGTGACAGATACGCAGTATTTT. Translating it yields CASSLIVTDTQYF.